This T cell receptor beta chain was sequenced in a study of a mutant IDH1 vaccine in newly diagnosed glioma. With respect to this clone: Its antigen is unknown.

Described time point: week 47, end of study. With topical imiquimod, each dose of the vaccine consisted of 300 ug of mutant IDH1 20-mer peptide. The table came from immunoSEQ multiplex PCR; TCRdb's copy has only in-frame clones and leaves some out. The sample has tens of thousands of clones, 80% to 95% seen once. The receptor was derived from a woman between 40 and 50 years old with glioma. The source was PBMCs, collected from a glioma patient whose treatment included an IDH1 peptide vaccine.

CDR3 protein: CASRRRTGGRETQYF. The CDR3 DNA reads as TGTGCCAGCAGACGACGGACAGGGGGCCGGGAGACCCAGTACTTC. The chain is built from TRBV6-4 and TRBJ2-5; 11 bases map to TRBD1. This CDR3 has 15 amino acids. V shed 6 bases and J 5 bases; nucleotides not matched to a gene: 8. The germline gives CDR1 MRHNA, CDR2 SNTAGT.